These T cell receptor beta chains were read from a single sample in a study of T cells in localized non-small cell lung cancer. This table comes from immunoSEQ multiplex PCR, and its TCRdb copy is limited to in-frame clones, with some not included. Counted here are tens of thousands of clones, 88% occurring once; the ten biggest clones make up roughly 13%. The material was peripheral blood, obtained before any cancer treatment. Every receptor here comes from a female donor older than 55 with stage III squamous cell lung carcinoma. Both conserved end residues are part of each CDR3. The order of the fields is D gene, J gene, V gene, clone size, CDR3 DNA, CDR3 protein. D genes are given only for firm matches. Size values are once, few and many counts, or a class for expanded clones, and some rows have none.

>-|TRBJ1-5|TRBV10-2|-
TGCGCCAGCAGAGTCGGGACGGACAATCAGCCCCAGCATTTT
CASRVGTDNQPQHF
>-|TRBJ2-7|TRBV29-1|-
TGCAGCGTTGAAGAAGGGGGCTCCTACGAGCAGTACTTC
CSVEEGGSYEQYF
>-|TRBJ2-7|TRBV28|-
TGTGCCAGCAGCCTAAACGCGGCAGGGGCCTACGAGCAGTACTTC
CASSLNAAGAYEQYF
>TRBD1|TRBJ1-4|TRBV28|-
TGTGCCAGCAGTTCCAACCAGGGGGCAACTAATGAAAAACTGTTTTTT
CASSSNQGATNEKLFF
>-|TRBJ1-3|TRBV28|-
TGTGCCAGCAGTTTGGGGGGTCCGTTAAGCTCTGGAAACACCATATATTTT
CASSLGGPLSSGNTIYF
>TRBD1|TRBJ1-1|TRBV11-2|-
TGTGCCAGCAGCAATACCCAGGGGGCGGGCAACACTGAAGCTTTCTTT
CASSNTQGAGNTEAFF
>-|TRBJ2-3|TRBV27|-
TGTGCCAGCAACCGGGGAGGTGTCACAGATACGCAGTATTTT
CASNRGGVTDTQYF
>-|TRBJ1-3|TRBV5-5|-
TGTGCCAGCAGCCTTGATCAAGCTCTCGCTGGAAACACCATATATTTT
CASSLDQALAGNTIYF
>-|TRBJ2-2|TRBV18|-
TGTGCCAGCTCACTTGTGACAGACATCACCGGGGAGCTGTTTTTT
CASSLVTDITGELFF
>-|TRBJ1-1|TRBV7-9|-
TGTGCCAGCAGCTTGACAGAGAACACTGAAGCTTTCTTT
CASSLTENTEAFF
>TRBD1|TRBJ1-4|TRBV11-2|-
TGTGCCAGCAGCTTAGTCCCTACTGGGACAGGGAATGAAAAACTGTTTTTT
CASSLVPTGTGNEKLFF
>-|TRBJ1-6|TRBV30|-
TGTGCCTGGAGTCGAGGCGGGAATAATTCACCCCTCCACTTT
CAWSRGGNNSPLHF
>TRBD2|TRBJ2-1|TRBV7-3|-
TGTGCCAGCGGCCTAGCGGGAGGTTCCTACAATGAGCAGTTCTTC
CASGLAGGSYNEQFF
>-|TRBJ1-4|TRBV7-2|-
TGTGCCAGCAGCTTAGGAGGCGCTTGGGGAGAAAAACTGTTTTTT
CASSLGGAWGEKLFF
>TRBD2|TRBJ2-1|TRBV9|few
TGTGCCAGCAGCGTAGACAGCGGGGGGGCCAATGAGCAGTTCTTC
CASSVDSGGANEQFF
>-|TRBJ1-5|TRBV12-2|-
TGTGCAAGTCGACCTTCCCCTCTAGAACAGGGAGGGTATCAGCCCCAGCATTTT
CASRPSPLEQGGYQPQHF
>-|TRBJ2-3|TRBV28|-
TGTGCCAGCACCAAACCGGGCCTCTCTAGCACAGATACGCAGTATTTT
CASTKPGLSSTDTQYF
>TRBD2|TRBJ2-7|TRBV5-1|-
TGCGCCAGCAGCCCCGGCGGGAGATCTAACGAGCAGTACTTC
CASSPGGRSNEQYF
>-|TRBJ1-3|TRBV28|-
TGTGCCAGCAGCCTCCCAGGGGTGGCTGGAAACACCATATATTTT
CASSLPGVAGNTIYF
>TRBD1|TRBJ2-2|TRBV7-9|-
TGTGCCAGCAGCTTAGAGACAGGGCGTCTCGGGGAGCTGTTTTTT
CASSLETGRLGELFF
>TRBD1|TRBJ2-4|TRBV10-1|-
TGCGCCAGCAGTAGAACCAGGGGGCAGGGAAACATTCAGTACTTC
CASSRTRGQGNIQYF
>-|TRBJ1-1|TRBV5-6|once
TGTGCCAGCAGCTTGGAGACGGGACGTGACACTGAAGCTTTCTTT
CASSLETGRDTEAFF
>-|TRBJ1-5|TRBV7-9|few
TGTGCCAGCAGCTTAACAGGACCGGGACAGCCCCAGCATTTT
CASSLTGPGQPQHF
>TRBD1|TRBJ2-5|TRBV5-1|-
TGCGCCAGCAGCTTGAACCTCTCGGGACAGGGGGCGGAGACCCAGTACTTC
CASSLNLSGQGAETQYF
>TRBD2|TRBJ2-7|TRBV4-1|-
TGCGCCAGCAGCCACCATCCCGGCGGGGGGGAGTACGAGCAGTACTTC
CASSHHPGGGEYEQYF
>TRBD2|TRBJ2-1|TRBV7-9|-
TGTGCCAGCAGCCCTTGGACTAGCGGGGACCTGGATGAGCAGTTCTTC
CASSPWTSGDLDEQFF
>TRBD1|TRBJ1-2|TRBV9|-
TGTGCCAGCAGCCAGCCAGGGGGGGGCGCCGAAGGCTACACCTTC
CASSQPGGGAEGYTF
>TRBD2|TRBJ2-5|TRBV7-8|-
TGTGCCAGCAGCTTAGCGCGGGATTTAGCGGGGCCCCAAGAGACCCAGTACTTC
CASSLARDLAGPQETQYF
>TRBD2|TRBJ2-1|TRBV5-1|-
TGCGCCAGCAGCTCTATAGCGGGAGGAGATGAGCAGTTCTTC
CASSSIAGGDEQFF
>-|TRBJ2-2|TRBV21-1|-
TGTGCCAGCAGCATAGCAGCCCAAGGCGGGGAGCTGTTTTTT
CASSIAAQGGELFF
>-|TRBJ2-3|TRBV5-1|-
TGCGCCAGCAGCTTGGATACAGATACGCAGTATTTT
CASSLDTDTQYF